A single sample is the source of the 12 T cell receptor beta chains below, sequenced in a study of CD8+ T cells in alopecia areata. cDNA reverse transcribed from extracted RNA served as the sequencing template. Generated by immunoSEQ multiplex PCR, the TCRdb table keeps only in-frame clones and is missing some. This table has 150,000 to 200,000 clones, 51% appearing once. This sample's treatment: oral pan-JAK inhibitor, 5-10 mg twice daily. Sample: CD8+ T cells sorted from blood, taken between weeks 51 and 52, from a patient treated with tofacitinib. All receptors derive from a human donor with alopecia areata.

This clone was seen more than once but under ten times. This chain uses TRBV10-3 with TRBJ1-5; D is perhaps TRBD1 (6 bases). Germline assignment: CDR1 ENHRY and CDR2 SYGVKD. Trimming removed 10 bases at V and 2 bases at J, with 15 bases between. CDR3 length: 14 amino acids. CDR3: CASQLGGGNQPQHF. The CDR3 nucleotides are TGTGCCAGCCAGCTGGGGGGCGGCAATCAGCCCCAGCATTTT.

DNA for the CDR3: TGTGCCAGCAGCTTGGGCGGGAATGACTATGGCTACACCTTC. Translated, it gives CASSLGGNDYGYTF. This chain uses TRBV5-4 with TRBJ1-2; D uncertain. V shed 0 bases and J shed 3 bases, with 9 bases lying between them. CDR3 length equals 14 residues. Germline V gene data show CDR1 as SGHNT and CDR2 as YYREEE (reference sequence).

This chain connects TRBV30 to TRBJ1-1, with unresolved D. Germline CDR1 is GTSNPN and CDR2 is SVGIG (reference sequence). The V end lost 4 bases, the J end lost 1 base, and 16 bases lay between the germline ends. This CDR3 is built from 15 residues. CDR3 region: CAWIGWALRNTEAFF. CDR3 bases: TGTGCCTGGATAGGCTGGGCCCTTAGGAACACTGAAGCTTTCTTT.

In this sample, this clone turned up a few times. The DNA for the CDR3 is TGCGCCAGCAGCTTGGCGGGGGGCAACTACGAGCAGTACTTC. Protein sequence: CASSLAGGNYEQYF. The chain employs TRBV5-1 and TRBJ2-7, with D tentatively TRBD2 (7 bases). The V and J ends lost 0 bases and 3 bases respectively, with 10 bases between them. The CDR3 has 14 amino acids. The V gene's germline CDR1 is SGHRS and CDR2 YFSETQ.

This sequence joins TRBV4-1 and TRBJ2-7; D call uncertain. The CDR3 spans 15 residues. In germline, CDR1 is MGHRA, CDR2 YSYEKL. V was cut by 4 bases and J by 3 bases, with 16 bases left in between. CDR3 DNA: TGCGCCAGCAGCCTTCAGTCGACGTCCCTCTACGAGCAGTACTTC. This translates into CASSLQSTSLYEQYF.

The rearrangement links TRBV6-5 to TRBJ1-2; 10 bases match TRBD1. The CDR3 runs 14 residues. CDR1 and CDR2 (germline): MNHEY, SVGAGI. V lost 6 bases, J lost 7 bases, and 8 bases stayed unmatched. The CDR3 DNA is TGTGCCAGCAGCGACAGGGGGCTAACGGCTGGCTACACCTTC. Its translation: CASSDRGLTAGYTF.

This clone was found once. The chain carries TRBV27 and TRBJ1-1, with unresolved D. Trimming left V 1 base short and J 4 bases short, with 7 bases between. The germline gives CDR1 MNHEY, CDR2 SMNVEV (reference sequence). The CDR3 runs 13 residues. CDR3 bases: TGTGCCAGCAGTTTATTCGTTGCCACTGAAGCTTTCTTT. It translates to CASSLFVATEAFF.

The V gene is TRBV5-1, the J gene TRBJ2-1; no clear D gene. Looked up from germline, CDR1 is SGHRS and CDR2 is YFSETQ. V dropped 4 bases and J dropped 9 bases, with 11 bases sitting between them. CDR3 size: 12 residues. DNA for the CDR3: TGCGCCAGCAGCACAAACTCCGGTGAGCAGTTCTTC. Translation gives CASSTNSGEQFF. Filled out from reference TRBV5-1 and TRBJ2-1, the complete variable domain reads KAGVTQTPRYLIKTRGQQVTLSCSPISGHRSVSWYQQTPGQGLQFLFEYFSETQRNKGNFPGRFSGRQFSNSRSEMNVSTLELGDSALYLCASSTNSGEQFFGPGTRLTVL.

The genes are TRBV29-1 and TRBJ2-7; D is undetermined. The ends were cut back, 6 bases at V and 9 bases at J, with 15 bases in the middle. Germline V gene lookup returns CDR1 SQVTM and CDR2 ANQGSEA. The CDR3 is 11 residues long. This CDR3 reads CSVVAIGVQYF. The CDR3, as DNA: TGCAGCGTGGTGGCTATAGGAGTGCAGTACTTC.

The chain carries TRBV27 and TRBJ2-1; 8 bases match TRBD2. Trimming took 7 bases from V and 3 from J; bases not matched to a gene: 11. CDR1 MNHEY and CDR2 SMNVEV come from the germline V gene (reference sequence). The length of the CDR3 is 16 residues. The DNA of the CDR3 is TGTGCCAGCACAACCTGGTCGCGGGGGGACTACAATGAGCAGTTCTTC. It is translated as CASTTWSRGDYNEQFF.

The V and J genes are TRBV9 and TRBJ2-7; TRBD1 matches 11 bases. The CDR3 has 16 amino acids. Trimming removed 2 bases from V and 5 bases from J; junction bases left unmatched: 9. Germline V CDR1 and CDR2: SGDLS, YYNGEE. CDR3 DNA: TGTGCCAGCAGCGTCCGCACAGGACAGGGGGCACACGAGCAGTACTTC. This sequence encodes CASSVRTGQGAHEQYF.

The V call is TRBV4-3, the J call TRBJ1-4; no definite D call. The ends were cut back, 0 bases at V and 0 bases at J, with 11 bases in the middle. This CDR3 comprises 17 residues. CDR1 and CDR2 from the germline V gene are LGHNA and YSLEER. The CDR3 DNA follows: TGCGCCAGCAGCCAAGATCTCACAGTCGCAACTAATGAAAAACTGTTTTTT. Protein sequence: CASSQDLTVATNEKLFF.